The T cell receptor (beta chain) described here comes from a study of blood T cells in healthy people across ages. Trimming pared 1 base from V and 4 bases from J, leaving 15 bases between. Germline V CDR1 and CDR2: DFQATT, SNEGSKA (reference sequence). CDR3 size: 15 residues. With a J-beta primer mix and a sample-barcoded 5' primer, a second PCR ran about 7 to 12 cycles. TCRdb itself ran the 5' RACE reads through MiXCR, one entry per CDR3 protein. The table lists around 580,000 distinct CDR3 sequences, roughly 43% of them singletons. The rearrangement uses TRBV20-1 and TRBJ2-3; possibly TRBD2 for D (6 bases). This TCR was recovered from a man at least 80 years old in good health. Sequencing was done on a sample of blood. CDR3 sequence: CSARGVGWEADTQYF. The CDR3 coding sequence is TGCAGTGCTAGAGGGGTAGGATGGGAGGCAGATACGCAGTATTTT.